Listed below are T cell receptor beta chains from one sample, sequenced in a study of identical twins. Each CDR3 protein is one row after TCRdb ran MiXCR on the 5' RACE reads. The sample lists more than 600,000 distinct CDR3 sequences, over 15% occurring once. Another study also made use of these data, one on T cells expressing NK-cell markers.

Input material: PBMCs. The receptors shown here come from a woman younger than 35 in good health. Both conserved end residues are part of each CDR3. D genes are given only for firm matches. Clone size, where shown, is once, few, many, or a class for clones that have expanded.

CDR3 DNA,CDR3 protein,V gene,clone size,J gene,D gene
TGCAGTGCCCAATGGGTAGCTAGCACAGATACGCAGTATTTT,CSAQWVASTDTQYF,TRBV20-1,few,TRBJ2-3,NA
TGCAGCGTTGAGATCCAAGAGACCCAGTACTTC,CSVEIQETQYF,TRBV29-1,NA,TRBJ2-5,NA
TGTGCCAGCAGTCTACAGGGGGCTTATTCACCCCTCCACTTT,CASSLQGAYSPLHF,TRBV7-2,few,TRBJ1-6,TRBD1
TGTGCCAGCAGTGAAAACAGGGGAGGTGGGGCCAACGTCCTGACTTTC,CASSENRGGGANVLTF,TRBV27,few,TRBJ2-6,NA
TGTGCCAGCAGTAGGAGGGGGGGAGGGCGGACTGAAGCTTTCTTT,CASSRRGGGRTEAFF,TRBV6-1,NA,TRBJ1-1,NA
TGCGCCAGCAGCCCCACTAGCGGGAGGAGCAATGAGCAGTTCTTC,CASSPTSGRSNEQFF,TRBV4-3,few,TRBJ2-1,TRBD2
TGCAGTGCTAGAGAGGGGACCTCTAACTATGGCTACACCTTC,CSAREGTSNYGYTF,TRBV20-1,few,TRBJ1-2,NA
TGCAGTGCTAGGTCGGGGGGCAGACTCACTGAAGCTTTCTTT,CSARSGGRLTEAFF,TRBV20-1,NA,TRBJ1-1,NA
TGTGCCAGCTGGCAGGGTAGGAATGAGCAGTTCTTC,CASWQGRNEQFF,TRBV5-8,NA,TRBJ2-1,NA
TGTGCCAGCAGCCCCGTAGCCCTCTATGGCTACACCTTC,CASSPVALYGYTF,TRBV12-3/TRBV12-4,NA,TRBJ1-2,NA
TGTGCCAGCAGCTTAAGGGCTGGAACCACAGATACGCAGTATTTT,CASSLRAGTTDTQYF,TRBV7-2,NA,TRBJ2-3,NA
TGTGCCAGCAACCCTCCCCGCGTAGATACGCAGTATTTT,CASNPPRVDTQYF,TRBV7-9,NA,TRBJ2-3,NA
TGCAGTGCTAGGTGGGGGTCCTACGAGCAGTACTTC,CSARWGSYEQYF,TRBV20-1,NA,TRBJ2-7,NA
TGTGCCAGCAGCTTAGTCCACAACTACGAGCAGTACTTC,CASSLVHNYEQYF,TRBV7-6,few,TRBJ2-7,NA
TGCAGTGCTAGAGGCCTGGGACCCTACGAGCAGTACTTC,CSARGLGPYEQYF,TRBV20-1,NA,TRBJ2-7,NA
TGCAGCGTTGAGTTACGTGTCGGGAGCTTAGAAACCGGGGAGCTGTTTTTT,CSVELRVGSLETGELFF,TRBV29-1,NA,TRBJ2-2,NA
TGTGCCAGCAGCGTTTCGGGGGAAGATTCACCCCTCCACTTT,CASSVSGEDSPLHF,TRBV9,few,TRBJ1-6,NA
TGCGCCAGCAGTGAGCACTCACTCTCGGGGACCCAGTACTTC,CASSEHSLSGTQYF,TRBV10-1,NA,TRBJ2-5,NA
TGTGCCAGCAGCCAACAGGGCGACTACAATGAGCAGTTCTTC,CASSQQGDYNEQFF,TRBV7-3,many,TRBJ2-1,NA
TGTGCCAGCAGTTACTCGAAACAGAGTTCCACAGATACGCAGTATTTT,CASSYSKQSSTDTQYF,TRBV6-5,NA,TRBJ2-3,NA
TGTGCCAGCAGCAACCGGGCACTCTATGGCTACACCTTC,CASSNRALYGYTF,TRBV5-4,few,TRBJ1-2,NA
TGTGCCAGCACTCCGTCTAGCGGGAGCTCCTACAATGAGCAGTTCTTC,CASTPSSGSSYNEQFF,TRBV12-3/TRBV12-4,few,TRBJ2-1,TRBD2
TGTGCCAGCAGCGTAGGGGACCAAGAGACCCAGTACTTC,CASSVGDQETQYF,TRBV9,few,TRBJ2-5,NA
TGTGCCAGCAGTGGGGGACTAACCAGTGACGAGCAGTACTTC,CASSGGLTSDEQYF,TRBV2,once,TRBJ2-7,TRBD2
TGTGCCAGCAACGAGCGGGATAGGGCCTACGAGCAGTACTTC,CASNERDRAYEQYF,TRBV12-3/TRBV12-4,few,TRBJ2-7,TRBD2
TGTGCCAGCAGTGAAACCGAGCTTCCTTTCTTT,CASSETELPFF,TRBV2,few,TRBJ1-1,NA
TGTGCCATCAGTGAGTTAAGGACTAGCGACAATGAGCAGTTCTTC,CAISELRTSDNEQFF,TRBV10-3,NA,TRBJ2-1,TRBD2
TGTGCCAGCAGCCAACGGCGGACTGAAGCTTTCTTT,CASSQRRTEAFF,TRBV11-2,NA,TRBJ1-1,NA
TGTGCCAGTCGGACTACCCAATACAATGAGCAGTTCTTC,CASRTTQYNEQFF,TRBV19,NA,TRBJ2-1,NA
TGCAGTGCTAGGAAGTCGGGGCGGAACACCGGGGAGCTGTTTTTT,CSARKSGRNTGELFF,TRBV20-1,few,TRBJ2-2,NA
TGCGCCAGCAGCTTGGAAGCGGGAGATACGCAGTATTTT,CASSLEAGDTQYF,TRBV5-1,NA,TRBJ2-3,NA
TGTGCCAGCAGCGAAACCGGGACAGGGGGCGCCCGGACTGAAGCTTTCTTT,CASSETGTGGARTEAFF,TRBV9,many,TRBJ1-1,TRBD1
TGTGCCAGCAGCTTATGGCGGACACAGACCGGGGAGCTGTTTTTT,CASSLWRTQTGELFF,TRBV7-2,few,TRBJ2-2,NA
TGTGCCAGCAGTTACCCCGGTCACACTGAAGCTTTCTTT,CASSYPGHTEAFF,TRBV6-5,few,TRBJ1-1,NA
TGTGCCAGCAGTCGGGACAGGCGGACGGAGACCCAGTACTTC,CASSRDRRTETQYF,TRBV2,NA,TRBJ2-5,TRBD1
TGCGCCAGCAGCTTCCGTATCGCAGGACCAGACGGCTACACCTTC,CASSFRIAGPDGYTF,TRBV5-1,once,TRBJ1-2,NA
TGTGCCAGCAGTTTCGAGTATAATTCACCCCTCCACTTT,CASSFEYNSPLHF,TRBV6-5,NA,TRBJ1-6,NA
TGTGCCACCAGCAGAGATCCCGCGGTGATCGCAACTAATGAAAAACTGTTTTTT,CATSRDPAVIATNEKLFF,TRBV15,NA,TRBJ1-4,NA
TGTGCCAGCAGTTCCGGACAGGTCAAAAACATTCAGTACTTC,CASSSGQVKNIQYF,TRBV6-5,few,TRBJ2-4,TRBD1
TGTGCCAGCAGTTACGGGGCAACCTCGGGCAAAAACATTCAGTACTTC,CASSYGATSGKNIQYF,TRBV6-5,few,TRBJ2-4,NA
TGCGCCAGCAGTTCACCCATTCAGGGGCCCTATGGCTACACCTTC,CASSSPIQGPYGYTF,TRBV5-1,few,TRBJ1-2,NA